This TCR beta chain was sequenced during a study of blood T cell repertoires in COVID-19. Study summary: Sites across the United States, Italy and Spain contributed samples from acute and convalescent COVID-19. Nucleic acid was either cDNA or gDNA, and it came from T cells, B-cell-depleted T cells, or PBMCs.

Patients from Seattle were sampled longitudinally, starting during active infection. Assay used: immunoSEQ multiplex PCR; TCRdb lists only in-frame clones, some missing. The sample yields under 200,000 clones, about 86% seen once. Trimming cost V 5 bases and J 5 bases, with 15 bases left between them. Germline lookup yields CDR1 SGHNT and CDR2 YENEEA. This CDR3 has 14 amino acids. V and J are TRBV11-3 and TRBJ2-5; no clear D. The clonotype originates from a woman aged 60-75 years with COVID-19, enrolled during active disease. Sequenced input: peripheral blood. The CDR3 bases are TGTGCCAGCAGCGACATTATACGAAGGGAGACCCAGTACTTC. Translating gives CASSDIIRRETQYF.